The clone carrying this T cell receptor (beta chain) has a handful of counts. Antigen unknown. These data originate in a study of CD8 T cells in ankylosing spondylitis. Overall study findings and caveats: A TCR beta motif of under 10 highly homologous variants seemed to mark ankylosing spondylitis blood. In peripheral blood, disease-linked CD8+ clones occurred at relatively low frequencies.

CDR3 length: 16 amino acids. With V trimmed by 1 base and J by 7 bases, 10 bases remained unmatched. Making use of molecular barcodes, quantitative 5'-RACE generated TCR beta libraries. TCRdb re-derived calls from the 5' RACE reads in MiXCR, one entry per CDR3 protein. The table lists fewer than 400,000 distinct CDR3 sequences, about 20% of them singletons, with 16% in the top ten. The source is a male donor with ankylosing spondylitis. What was sequenced was blood, either unsorted or a sorted T cell fraction (not recorded which). The V call is TRBV12-3 or TRBV12-4, the J call TRBJ2-1, with TRBD2 matching over 7 bases. CDR3 protein: CASSLGGGSVLNEQFF. CDR3 nucleotides: TGTGCCAGCAGTTTAGGCGGCGGGAGCGTGTTGAATGAGCAGTTCTTC.